The source of this T cell receptor (beta chain) is a study of T cell responses to AZD1222 COVID-19 vaccine. Study-wide findings and caveats: Reportedly, nearly half the spike-specific TCRs target unmutated variant regions. The study sampled repertoires only after the peak T cell response.

Comments on this clone: Antigen: not known.

CDR1 is SNHLY and CDR2 is FYNNEI in the germline V gene. V was pared by 6 bases and J by 4 bases, with 5 bases between. There are 11 residues in the CDR3. Only in-frame clones appear in the TCRdb table, and some are missing; sequencing was by immunoSEQ multiplex PCR. Of about 150,000 clones in the sample, 85% to 95% were seen once. This clonotype was obtained from an adult in good health. The chain carries TRBV2 and TRBJ2-3; D gene uncertain. This material consisted of peripheral blood, taken on day 0 of AZD1222 vaccination. The CDR3 DNA reads as TGTGCCAGCAGGGTTGCAGATACGCAGTATTTT. Translated, it gives CASRVADTQYF.